The rows below give T cell receptor beta chains drawn from one sample of a study of cytomegalovirus exposure and HLA in healthy donors. Using immunoSEQ multiplex PCR, the repertoire was profiled, and TCRdb retains in-frame clones only, with some absent. This table has fewer than 250,000 clones, approximately 80% appearing once. Input material: PBMCs. The receptors come from a woman aged 45-60 years in good health and CMV-seropositive. Both conserved end residues are part of each CDR3. Rows give clone size only sometimes, using once, few, many, or a class for an expanded clone.

-	TRBV5-6	TRBJ1-1	CASSLAQGRGTEAFF
-	TRBV6-1	TRBJ1-5	CASKAGTGNQPQHF
-	TRBV7-9	TRBJ2-7	CASTGGSYEQYF
-	TRBV5-1	TRBJ1-2	CASSSTGGRNYGYTF
-	TRBV6-5	TRBJ1-1	CASSATGSRSTEAFF
once	TRBV19	TRBJ1-4	CASSYSATNEKLFF
-	TRBV11-2	TRBJ1-6	CASSFGQNDSPLHF
-	TRBV28	TRBJ2-7	CASSWTGPGYEQYF
once	TRBV5-1	TRBJ2-2	CASSLATVHTGELFF
-	TRBV7-2	TRBJ2-5	CASSRHLAGGQTIDF
-	TRBV15	TRBJ1-2	CATSRDSDYGYTF
-	TRBV7-2	TRBJ1-3	CASRPDRAGNTIYF
-	TRBV11-2	TRBJ2-2	CASNPPGLSNTGELFF
-	TRBV6-4	TRBJ2-2	CASKGEGAPGELFF
-	TRBV27	TRBJ2-2	CASKRETHTGELFF
-	TRBV29-1	TRBJ1-2	CSVPGRGNYGYTF
-	TRBV18	TRBJ1-2	CASSQGMQGDGYTF
-	TRBV27	TRBJ1-6	CASKKAGAGSPLHF
-	TRBV10-1	TRBJ1-1	CASSEPLPDRKNTEAFF
few	TRBV29-1	TRBJ2-3	CSHRVVDTQYF
-	TRBV19	TRBJ2-1	CASSGHRVSEQFF
-	TRBV30	TRBJ1-4	CAWTLTGVNEKLFF
-	TRBV27	TRBJ2-7	CATRDRVHEQYF
-	TRBV27	TRBJ1-1	CASSFAQTTEAFF
-	TRBV27	TRBJ1-5	CASSSLPTGTQPQHF
once	TRBV28	TRBJ2-5	CASSLYGDSTREQYF
-	TRBV5-1	TRBJ2-7	CASSLIGGGAVDEQYF
-	TRBV6-1	TRBJ2-3	CASNEASGGADTQYF
-	TRBV6-5	TRBJ1-6	CASTTQQGRNSPLHF
few	TRBV5-1	TRBJ1-2	CASSRGQGTGYTF
-	TRBV25-1	TRBJ2-5	CMLGQQETQYF
-	TRBV15	TRBJ1-4	CATSRDPGGREKLFF
once	TRBV5-4	TRBJ2-5	CASSLGSVYRETQYF
-	TRBV14	TRBJ2-2	CASSQDGWAANTGELFF
-	TRBV12-5	TRBJ1-1	CASAPRRGHTEAFF
-	TRBV27	TRBJ1-1	CASSWSQNTEAFF
once	TRBV15	TRBJ1-2	CATSSRGFNHGYTF
-	TRBV2	TRBJ2-1	CASSVSPEIERSSYNEQFF
-	TRBV7-2	TRBJ1-6	CASSLAGQTYSPLHF
-	TRBV5-4	TRBJ2-1	CAMGGSSYNEQFF
-	TRBV7-8	TRBJ1-3	CASSLARRGSAGNTIYF
-	TRBV19	TRBJ2-4	CASTEGLTGGRYIQYF
-	TRBV5-1	TRBJ1-1	CASSLDPVNTEAFF
-	TRBV10-3	TRBJ2-5	CAISDHQRQETQYF
-	TRBV7-6	TRBJ2-2	CASSRPGLAGAGNTGELFF